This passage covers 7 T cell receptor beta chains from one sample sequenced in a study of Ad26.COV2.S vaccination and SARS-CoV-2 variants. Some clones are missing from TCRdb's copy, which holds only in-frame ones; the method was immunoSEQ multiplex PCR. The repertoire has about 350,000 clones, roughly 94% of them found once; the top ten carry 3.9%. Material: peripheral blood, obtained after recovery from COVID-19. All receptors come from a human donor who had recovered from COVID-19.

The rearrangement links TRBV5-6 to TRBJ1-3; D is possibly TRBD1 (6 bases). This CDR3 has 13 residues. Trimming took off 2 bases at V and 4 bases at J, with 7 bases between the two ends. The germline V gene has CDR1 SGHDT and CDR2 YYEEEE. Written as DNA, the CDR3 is TGTGCCAGCAGCTTCGGACAGGGAAACACCATATATTTT. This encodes CASSFGQGNTIYF.

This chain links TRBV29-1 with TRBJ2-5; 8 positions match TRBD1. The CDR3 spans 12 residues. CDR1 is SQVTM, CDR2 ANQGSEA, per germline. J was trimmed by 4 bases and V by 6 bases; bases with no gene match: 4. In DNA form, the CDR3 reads TGCAGCGTATTACAGGGGGGAGAGACCCAGTACTTC. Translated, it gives CSVLQGGETQYF.

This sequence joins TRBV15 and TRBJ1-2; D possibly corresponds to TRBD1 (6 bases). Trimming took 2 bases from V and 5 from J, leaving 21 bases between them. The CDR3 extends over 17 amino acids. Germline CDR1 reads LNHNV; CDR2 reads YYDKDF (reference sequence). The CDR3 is CATSRRAGGLRDYGYTF. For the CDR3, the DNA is TGTGCCACCAGCAGACGAGCGGGGGGGCTCAGGGATTATGGCTACACCTTC.

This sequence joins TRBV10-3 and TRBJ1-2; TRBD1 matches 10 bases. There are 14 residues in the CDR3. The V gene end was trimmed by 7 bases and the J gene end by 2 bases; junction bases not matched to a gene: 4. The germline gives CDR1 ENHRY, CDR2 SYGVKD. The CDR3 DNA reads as TGTGCCATCAACAGACAGGGGGCAAACTATGGCTACACCTTC. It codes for CAINRQGANYGYTF.

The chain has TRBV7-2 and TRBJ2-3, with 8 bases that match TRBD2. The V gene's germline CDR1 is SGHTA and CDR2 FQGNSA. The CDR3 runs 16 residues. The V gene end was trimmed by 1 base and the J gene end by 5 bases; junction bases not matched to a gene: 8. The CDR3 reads CASSLVGRGAEDTQYF. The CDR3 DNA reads TGTGCCAGCAGCTTAGTCGGGCGGGGGGCTGAAGATACGCAGTATTTT.

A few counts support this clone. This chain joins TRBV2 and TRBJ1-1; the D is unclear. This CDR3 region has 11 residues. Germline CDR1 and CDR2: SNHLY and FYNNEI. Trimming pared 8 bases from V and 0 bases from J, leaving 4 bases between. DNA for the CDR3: TGTGCCAGCTGGCTGAACACTGAAGCTTTCTTT. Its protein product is CASWLNTEAFF.

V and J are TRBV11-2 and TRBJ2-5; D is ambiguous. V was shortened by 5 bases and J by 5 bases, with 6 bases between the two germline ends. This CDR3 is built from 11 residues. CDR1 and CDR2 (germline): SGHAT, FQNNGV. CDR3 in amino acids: CASSRVETQYF. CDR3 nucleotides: TGTGCCAGCAGCCGGGTGGAGACCCAGTACTTC.